The clone carrying this T cell receptor (beta chain) was counted a few times. Its antigen remains unidentified. This entry comes from a study of beta chain features in type 1 diabetes. Findings and limits, study-wide: Moderate yet significant TCRB CDR3 shortening was seen in Type 1 diabetes patients in all four CD4+ subsets. VDJ junctions in type 1 diabetes patients carried more deletions and fewer insertions.

CDR1 MDHEN and CDR2 SYDVKM come from the germline V gene. Trimming removed 6 bases at V and 5 bases at J, with 20 bases between. The CDR3 covers 16 residues. Sequencing targeted expressed TCRB transcripts, as all isolated RNA had been reverse transcribed. Produced via immunoSEQ multiplex PCR; TCRdb's table is partial and in-frame only. The sample has roughly 730,000 clones; under 15% are singletons. This rearrangement joins TRBV28 to TRBJ2-1; perhaps TRBD2 as D (5 bases). The sequence was obtained from a man in his late teens or twenties with type 1 diabetes. Sequenced sample: naive CD4+ T cells from blood. The CDR3 reads CASSSPGGTGDNEQFF. CDR3 bases: TGTGCCAGCAGCTCCCCAGGAGGCACTGGTGACAATGAGCAGTTCTTC.